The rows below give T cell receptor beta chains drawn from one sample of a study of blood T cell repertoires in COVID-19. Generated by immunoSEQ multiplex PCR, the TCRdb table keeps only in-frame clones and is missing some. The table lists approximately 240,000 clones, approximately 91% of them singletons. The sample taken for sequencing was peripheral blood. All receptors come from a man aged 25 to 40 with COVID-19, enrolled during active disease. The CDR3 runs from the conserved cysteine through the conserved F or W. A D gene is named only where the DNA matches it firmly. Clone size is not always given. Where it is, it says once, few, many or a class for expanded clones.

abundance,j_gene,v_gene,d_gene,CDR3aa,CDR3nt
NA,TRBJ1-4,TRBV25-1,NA,CASSGGSATNEKLFF,TGTGCCAGCAGTGGCGGCAGCGCAACTAATGAAAAACTGTTTTTT
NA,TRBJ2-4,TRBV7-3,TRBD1,CASSWTGQGTQYF,TGTGCCAGCAGCTGGACGGGACAGGGCACTCAGTACTTC
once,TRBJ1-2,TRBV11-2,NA,CASSTRVGYGYTF,TGTGCCAGCAGCACCAGGGTTGGCTATGGCTACACCTTC
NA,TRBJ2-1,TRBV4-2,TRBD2,CASSQISGSSYNEQFF,TGTGCCAGCAGCCAAATTAGCGGGAGCTCCTACAATGAGCAGTTCTTC
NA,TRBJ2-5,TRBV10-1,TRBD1,CASSEWGQTPRETQYF,TGCGCCAGCAGTGAGTGGGGACAGACTCCAAGGGAGACCCAGTACTTC
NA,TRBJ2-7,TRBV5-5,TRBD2,CASSSANSGAGYEQYF,TGTGCCAGCAGCAGCGCAAACAGCGGGGCCGGGTACGAGCAGTACTTC
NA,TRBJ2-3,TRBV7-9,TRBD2,CASSLGAGGTDTQYF,TGTGCCAGCAGCTTAGGAGCGGGGGGCACAGATACGCAGTATTTT
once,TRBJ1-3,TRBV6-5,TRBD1,CASSYSGTETGNTIYF,TGTGCCAGCAGTTACTCCGGGACAGAGACTGGAAACACCATATATTTT
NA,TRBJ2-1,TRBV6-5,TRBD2,CASRTGGGAIEQFF,TGTGCCAGCAGGACGGGCGGGGGGGCTATTGAGCAGTTCTTC
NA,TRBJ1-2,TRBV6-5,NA,CASSYFSGDSNYGYTF,TGTGCCAGCAGTTACTTTTCAGGGGATTCTAACTATGGCTACACCTTC
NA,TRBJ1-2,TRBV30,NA,CAWSRRVTDYGYTF,TGTGCCTGGAGTAGGCGGGTGACGGACTATGGCTACACCTTC
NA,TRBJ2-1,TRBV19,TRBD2,CASSLVGTSGYNEQFF,TGTGCCAGTAGCCTCGTTGGGACTAGCGGATACAATGAGCAGTTCTTC
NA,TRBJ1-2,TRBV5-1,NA,CASSSRQALNGYTF,TGCGCCAGCAGCTCACGACAGGCCCTAAATGGCTACACCTTC
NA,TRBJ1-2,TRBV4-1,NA,CASSQDLGARDYGYTF,TGCGCCAGCAGCCAAGATCTGGGGGCGAGGGACTATGGCTACACCTTC
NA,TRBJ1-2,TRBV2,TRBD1,CASSETGRGYTF,TGTGCCAGCAGTGAGACAGGGAGGGGCTACACCTTC
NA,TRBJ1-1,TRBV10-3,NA,CAMRGGGSTEAFF,TGTGCCATGAGGGGTGGGGGGTCGACTGAAGCTTTCTTT
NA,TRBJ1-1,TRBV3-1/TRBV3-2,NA,CASSQVSRVTEAFF,TGTGCCAGCAGCCAAGTTAGCAGGGTGACTGAAGCTTTCTTT
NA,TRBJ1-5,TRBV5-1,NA,CASSLGNQGQPQHF,TGCGCCAGCAGCTTGGGGAATCAGGGTCAGCCCCAGCATTTT
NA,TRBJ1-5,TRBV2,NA,CASRRLDGINQPQHF,TGTGCCAGCCGGAGGCTCGACGGGATCAATCAGCCCCAGCATTTT
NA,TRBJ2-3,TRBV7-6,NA,CASSLEAGAETDTQYF,TGTGCCAGCAGCTTAGAGGCGGGGGCAGAAACAGATACGCAGTATTTT
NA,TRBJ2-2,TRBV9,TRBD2,CASSARSGGGADGELFF,TGTGCCAGCAGCGCCCGCTCAGGCGGGGGGGCTGACGGGGAGCTGTTTTTT
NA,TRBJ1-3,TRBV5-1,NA,CASSLDQSDSFGTIYF,TGCGCCAGCAGCCTGGACCAATCGGACAGTTTCGGCACCATATATTTT
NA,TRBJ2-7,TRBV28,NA,CASRLGGHDEQYF,TGTGCCAGCAGATTGGGGGGGCATGACGAGCAGTACTTC
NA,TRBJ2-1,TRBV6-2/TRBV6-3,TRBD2,CASSSPGLAAFNEQFF,TGTGCCAGCAGTTCCCCGGGACTAGCGGCATTCAATGAGCAGTTCTTC
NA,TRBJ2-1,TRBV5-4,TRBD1,CASSRGQGAHEQFF,TGTGCCAGCAGCCGGGGACAGGGGGCGCATGAGCAGTTCTTC
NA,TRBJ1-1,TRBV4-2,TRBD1,CASSPDRGGYTEAFF,TGTGCCAGCAGCCCGGACAGGGGGGGATACACTGAAGCTTTCTTT
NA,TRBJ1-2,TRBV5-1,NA,CASSLGQEVLYTF,TGCGCCAGCAGCTTGGGGCAGGAGGTACTCTACACCTTC
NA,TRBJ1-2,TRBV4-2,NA,CASSQAAGQIGGYTF,TGTGCCAGCAGCCAAGCAGCTGGACAGATAGGCGGCTACACCTTC
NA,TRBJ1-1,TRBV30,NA,CAWSVGRNTEAFF,TGTGCCTGGAGTGTAGGGAGGAACACTGAAGCTTTCTTT
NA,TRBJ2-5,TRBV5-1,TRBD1,CASSPGQGAQETQYF,TGCGCCAGCAGCCCAGGACAGGGGGCCCAAGAGACCCAGTACTTC
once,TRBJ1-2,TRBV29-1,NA,CSASFSGGYTF,TGCAGCGCTTCTTTCTCAGGGGGCTACACCTTC
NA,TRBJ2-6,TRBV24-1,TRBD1,CAIQGAGANVLTF,TGTGCCATACAGGGGGCTGGGGCCAACGTCCTGACTTTC
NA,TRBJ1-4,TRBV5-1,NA,CASSLDSGANEKLFF,TGCGCCAGCAGCTTGGATTCGGGGGCTAATGAAAAACTGTTTTTT
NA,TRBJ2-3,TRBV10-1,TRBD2,CASSDEGGLAGTPDTQYF,TGCGCCAGCAGTGACGAGGGAGGACTAGCGGGAACCCCAGATACGCAGTATTTT
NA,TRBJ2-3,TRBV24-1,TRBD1,CATSEGQGVYTQYF,TGTGCCACCAGTGAGGGGCAGGGGGTTTATACGCAGTATTTT
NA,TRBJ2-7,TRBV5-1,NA,CASSLSLTGDYEQYF,TGCGCCAGCAGTTTATCATTGACAGGCGACTACGAGCAGTACTTC
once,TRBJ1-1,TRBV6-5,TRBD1,CASSYGQDHTEAFF,TGTGCCAGCAGTTACGGACAGGACCACACTGAAGCTTTCTTT
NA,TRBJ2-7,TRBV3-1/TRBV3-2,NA,CASSQVSRTYEQYF,TGTGCCAGCAGCCAAGTAAGCCGCACCTACGAGCAGTACTTC
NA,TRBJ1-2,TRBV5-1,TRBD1,CASSYAGTGGGGYTF,TGCGCCAGCAGCTATGCCGGGACAGGGGGCGGTGGCTACACCTTC
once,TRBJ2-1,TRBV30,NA,CAWSAGQSHSEQFF,TGTGCCTGGAGTGCCGGTCAGTCCCACAGTGAGCAGTTCTTC
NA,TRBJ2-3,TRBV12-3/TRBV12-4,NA,CASGGSNTDTQYF,TGTGCCAGCGGGGGGTCGAACACAGATACGCAGTATTTT
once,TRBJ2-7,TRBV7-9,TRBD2,CASSSLAGGRYEQYF,TGTGCCAGCAGCTCGTTAGCGGGGGGGAGATACGAGCAGTACTTC
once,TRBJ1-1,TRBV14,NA,CASSRYRERNTEAFF,TGTGCCAGCAGCCGGTACAGGGAGAGGAACACTGAAGCTTTCTTT
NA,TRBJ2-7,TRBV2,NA,CASAKQGSSYEQYF,TGTGCCAGCGCTAAACAGGGAAGCTCCTACGAGCAGTACTTC